These 14 T cell receptor beta chains were sequenced from one sample in a study of blood T cell repertoires in COVID-19. Using immunoSEQ multiplex PCR, the repertoire was profiled, and TCRdb retains in-frame clones only, with some absent. The repertoire includes about 270,000 clones, 85% to 90% of them detected once, and approximately 4% sits in the top ten. Sequenced sample: PBMCs or T cells enriched from blood (not recorded which). Source of these receptors: a woman aged 25 to 39 with acute COVID-19.

The chain couples TRBV19 to TRBJ2-7; perhaps TRBD1 as D (5 bases). This CDR3 region has 14 residues. V was shortened by 5 bases and J by 5 bases, with 16 bases between the two germline ends. Germline V CDR1 and CDR2: LNHDA, SQIVND (reference sequence). The CDR3 coding sequence is TGTGCCAGTAGTCCAGGGTTAGCCTGGGACGAGCAGTACTTC. Translated, it gives CASSPGLAWDEQYF.

This sequence joins TRBV27 and TRBJ2-2, with D possibly matching TRBD2 (7 bases). Trimming left V 2 bases short and J 0 bases short, with 13 bases between. The CDR3 loop spans 17 amino acids. Germline values: CDR1 MNHEY, CDR2 SMNVEV (reference sequence). CDR3 sequence: CASSLGGATANTGELFF. The CDR3 region has the DNA TGTGCCAGCAGTTTAGGGGGGGCCACAGCGAACACCGGGGAGCTGTTTTTT.

The chain uses TRBV5-1 and TRBJ2-1; 7 nucleotides align to TRBD2. After removal of 0 bases from V and 8 bases from J, the junction contained 2 bases not matched to a gene. This CDR3 has 13 residues. Germline loops: CDR1 SGHRS, CDR2 YFSETQ. The CDR3 nucleotides are TGCGCCAGCAGCTTGGGACTAGCCGATGAGCAGTTCTTC. It encodes CASSLGLADEQFF.

This rearrangement joins TRBV19 to TRBJ1-4; weak D call: TRBD1 (6 bases). The V end was cut by 4 bases, the J end by 9 bases, with 18 bases between. The CDR3 extends over 15 amino acids. Per the germline V gene, CDR1 is LNHDA and CDR2 is SQIVND (reference sequence). The CDR3 bases are TGTGCCAGTAGTACAGGACAGACACTAATGCAAAAACTGTTTTTT. It codes for CASSTGQTLMQKLFF.

Regarding this clone: This CDR3 is also generated by other DNA sequences in the sample. The J gene is TRBJ1-1, the V gene TRBV7-2; D is unclear. CDR3 length: 12 residues. Per germline, CDR1 SGHTA and CDR2 FQGNSA. V dropped 2 bases and J dropped 4 bases, with 5 bases sitting between them. In DNA form, the CDR3 reads TGTGCCAGCAGCTTACGGGGCACTGAAGCTTTCTTT. It yields the protein CASSLRGTEAFF.

The chain uses TRBV5-6 and TRBJ2-7; TRBD1 agrees at 12 bases. In germline, CDR1 is SGHDT, CDR2 YYEEEE. This CDR3 contains 19 residues. V dropped 5 bases and J dropped 2; count of bases not matched to a gene: 17. The CDR3 region is CASSWRDRGLLAEPYEQYF. DNA of the CDR3: TGTGCCAGCAGTTGGCGGGACAGGGGGCTACTAGCGGAGCCCTACGAGCAGTACTTC. The full variable domain, with the rest looked up from reference TRBV5-6 and TRBJ2-7, is DAGVTQSPTHLIKTRGQQVTLRCSPKSGHDTVSWYQQALGQGPQFIFQYYEEEERQRGNFPDRFSGHQFPNYSSELNVNALLLGDSALYLCASSWRDRGLLAEPYEQYFGPGTRLTVT.

CDR3 coding DNA: TGTGCCAGCAGCTTGACAGGGGGCCAGGACTATGGCTACACCTTC. Protein product: CASSLTGGQDYGYTF. V gene TRBV7-3 combines with J gene TRBJ1-2; TRBD1 aligns across 10 bases. V lost 3 bases, J lost 3 bases, and 4 bases stayed unmatched. The CDR3 is 15 residues long. Germline CDR1 reads SGHTA; CDR2 reads FQGTGA.

This clone was counted many times. The J gene is TRBJ1-2, the V gene TRBV9, with 7 bases identical to TRBD1. The CDR3 is 13 residues long. Germline CDR1 and CDR2: SGDLS and YYNGEE. V trimming: 4 bases; J trimming: 10 bases; junction bases outside the gene matches: 10. The CDR3 sequence is CASSPGQDLDYTF. CDR3 bases: TGTGCCAGCAGCCCAGGACAGGACCTGGACTACACCTTC. The full variable domain, its missing parts supplied by reference TRBV9 and TRBJ1-2, is DSGVTQTPKHLITATGQRVTLRCSPRSGDLSVYWYQQSLDQGLQFLIQYYNGEERAKGNILERFSAQQFPDLHSELNLSSLELGDSALYFCASSPGQDLDYTFGSGTRLTVV.

The chain joins TRBV6-2 or TRBV6-3 to TRBJ2-7; perhaps TRBD2 as D (7 bases). V was shortened by 5 bases and J by 5 bases, with 16 bases between the two germline ends. Germline V CDR1 and CDR2: MNHEY, SVGEGT. CDR3 size: 14 residues. CDR3: CASSQMGGPNEQYF. The CDR3 DNA reads as TGTGCCAGCAGTCAGATGGGGGGGCCTAACGAGCAGTACTTC.

The chain is built from TRBV19 and TRBJ2-3; D ambiguous. Germline V gene lookup returns CDR1 LNHDA and CDR2 SQIVND (reference sequence). The CDR3 extends over 13 amino acids. Trimming left V 3 bases short and J 4 bases short, with 8 bases between. The CDR3 DNA is TGTGCCAGTAGTATCGGTCCCGCAGATACGCAGTATTTT. This encodes CASSIGPADTQYF.

This chain uses TRBV5-6 with TRBJ1-2; 8 bases are shared with TRBD1. CDR1 SGHDT and CDR2 YYEEEE come from the germline V gene. The CDR3 extends over 14 amino acids. V lost 6 bases, J lost 3 bases, and 7 bases stayed unmatched. The CDR3 protein is CASTRQGKDYGYTF. CDR3 nucleotides: TGTGCCAGCACCCGACAGGGGAAAGACTATGGCTACACCTTC.

The genes are TRBV6-5 and TRBJ2-7; 10 bases fit TRBD1. The CDR3 runs 14 residues. Germline CDR1 reads MNHEY; CDR2 reads SVGAGI. The J segment lost 0 bases and the V segment lost 10 bases, leaving 6 bases of the junction unmatched. The CDR3 DNA follows: TGTGCCACCCAATGGACAGGGGGCTCCTACGAGCAGTACTTC. Amino acids: CATQWTGGSYEQYF.

CDR3 in DNA: TGTGCCAGCAATCGGAGGACTAGCGGGAGAGCTGTTGATGAGCAGTTCTTC. This gives the protein CASNRRTSGRAVDEQFF. The genes are TRBV6-6 and TRBJ2-1, with TRBD2 matching 13 bases. This CDR3 spans 17 amino acids. The V gene end was trimmed by 7 bases and the J gene end by 8 bases; junction bases not matched to a gene: 14. Germline V gives CDR1 MNHNY, CDR2 SVGAGI (reference sequence).

V and J are TRBV19 and TRBJ2-1; TRBD2 is a possible D gene (5 bases). Germline V gene lookup returns CDR1 LNHDA and CDR2 SQIVND (reference sequence). The germline V and J ends were trimmed by 7 bases and 2 bases, with 18 bases remaining between them. CDR3 length: 16 amino acids. The CDR3: CASNTNGMSPYNEQFF. The CDR3 DNA is TGTGCCAGTAACACTAACGGGATGAGCCCCTACAATGAGCAGTTCTTC.